The TCR beta chain under discussion was sequenced for a study of blood T cell repertoires in COVID-19 (dated by TCRdb to about 2020). At the level of the whole study: Collaborator samples came from the United States, Italy and Spain and covered acute and convalescent phases of COVID-19. Where HLA class I and class II types were available, the types were taken from metadata supplied by the sample provider, not from assay-based typing. The prospective study material was composed of cDNA or gDNA derived from T cells, B-cell-depleted T cells, or PBMCs. The repertoires were released in a freely available public database meant as a resource for research on the immune response to SARS-CoV-2. Samples came from the ongoing ImmuneRACE study (first 160 participants) plus 1,254 subjects from 6 global collaborators. The sample metadata nearly always contained a de-identified subject ID, COVID-19 status, age in years and sex. Subjects who had been exposed to COVID-19, were actively infected with it, or had recovered from it provided the deeply sampled blood TCRbeta repertoires that made up the dataset. What the research found in general, with its limitations: Clinical and demographic metadata were provided uncurated, with the amount varying by source and participant.

Participants in the prospective study were enrolled through a virtual design, were aged about 18 to 90 years, and lived in 24 United States geographic areas. In the prospective study, cohorts were assigned on the basis of participant-reported clinical history obtained from a screening survey and a study questionnaire. Recovered participants in ImmuneRACE Cohort 3 were defined as having two consecutive negative NP/OP PCR tests, clearance from a healthcare professional, or resolution of symptoms. Mobile phlebotomists in the prospective study collected whole blood, serum and a nasopharyngeal or oropharyngeal swab from every participant. Additional blood draws and questionnaires over an approximately 2-month period could optionally be provided by prospective study participants. Blood samples from the prospective study were shipped frozen or at room temperature prior to DNA extraction. CDR1 and CDR2, looked up from the germline V gene, are SGHRS and YFSETQ. The CDR3 sequence holds 15 residues, the cysteine and phenylalanine included. The kept DNA is CDR3 alone, 45 bases in frame from the first base. From V the trimming removes 5 bases and from J it removes 1 base, while the gene matches leave 6 bases of the junction unaccounted for.

The immunoSEQ Assay, a bias-controlled multiplex PCR, was used to amplify TCRbeta CDR3 regions from genomic DNA. Per the authors' processing: The number of nucleated cells in each sample was estimated by amplification of reference gene primers within the assay. Sequence reads were collapsed and filtered to measure the absolute abundance of every unique TCRbeta CDR3 rearrangement. For each sample, productive Simpson clonality was calculated by taking the square root of Simpson's diversity index across productive rearrangements. Drawn from immuneACCESS, this table holds only the in-frame rearrangements with V and J called that TCRdb kept. Clones are partly lost; checked studies trace under half to an unresolved V gene and leave the rest unexplained. Clone size and the V and J calls come from that table; the DNA yielded D and trimming. The sample data list some 260,000 clones, and 85% to 95% of these were observed just once. The top ten clones comprise around 2% of the sample.

Comments on this clone: It has no known antigen specificity. The record has no base qualities; no much larger clone is one base away.

The sequence was collected from a woman between 18 and 29 years old who had recovered from COVID-19. The chain is made from TRBV5-1 and TRBJ2-1; 7 bases in the junction line up with TRBD1. The sample consisted of PBMCs or T cells enriched from blood (not recorded which). Here is the DNA: TGCGCCAGCAGGGTTCGGGGACAGTCCTACAATGAGCAGTTCTTC. Its amino acids are CASRVRGQSYNEQFF.